Described below is a single T cell receptor beta chain sequence and its context. Germline CDR1 reads SGHDN; CDR2 reads FVKESK. V lost 4 bases, J lost 8 bases, and 7 bases stayed unmatched. This CDR3 contains 14 residues. On sorted subsets, replicate PCRs used 200 to 250 ng DNA, or about 33,000 T cell genomes. Sequencing was performed with immunoSEQ multiplex PCR; in TCRdb, only in-frame clones are kept and a portion is missing. The table includes around 1.5 million clones, approximately 98% detected once. These data come from a study of shared clonotypes between healthy human individuals. The V and J genes are TRBV14 and TRBJ1-4; TRBD1 matches 7 bases. This receptor was obtained from a man aged 30-40 years in good health. The sample taken for sequencing was naive CD4+ T cells sorted from blood. Subset defined: CD45RA+ positively selected. The CDR3 nucleotides are TGTGCCAGCAGCCTTGACAGGGTCGGGGAAAAACTGTTTTTT. Encoded protein: CASSLDRVGEKLFF.